The entry that follows covers one TCR beta chain sequence. As handled by the study authors: Amplifying reference gene primers gave estimates of nucleated cell counts. The repertoire was sequenced with immunoSEQ multiplex PCR; TCRdb's copy has only in-frame clones and lacks some. V and J calls and clone size are as listed in that table; D and trimming were resolved from the DNA. Altogether just over 300,000 clones are present, 90% being singletons, with the ten largest covering 3.5% to 4.5%. This sample was included in a study of blood T cell repertoires in COVID-19. Looking at the study overall: Samples taken during acute and convalescent COVID-19 were collected in the United States, Italy and Spain.

Individuals drawn from around 25 US areas were roughly 18 to 95 years old. Germline CDR1 and CDR2: MDHEN and SYDVKM. With 5 bases clipped from V and 1 base from J, the junction kept 4 bases outside the gene matches. This CDR3 contains 15 residues. The receptor was isolated from a woman aged 18-30 years with acute COVID-19. The chain recombines TRBV28 with TRBJ2-5; 10 nucleotides match TRBD2. The sample taken for sequencing was PBMCs or T cells enriched from blood (not recorded which). The CDR3: CASSLAGASQETQYF. CDR3 DNA: TGTGCCAGCAGTCTAGCGGGAGCTTCCCAAGAGACCCAGTACTTC.